The TCR beta chain described here comes from a study of cytomegalovirus exposure and HLA in healthy donors. 13 Jbeta primers and 60 Vbeta primers were used for the PCR. Here immunoSEQ multiplex PCR was the method, and the copy in TCRdb shows in-frame clones only, minus some. The data contain around 150,000 clones, 68% of them singletons. From germline, CDR1 is SGHNT and CDR2 YYREEE (reference sequence). The CDR3 covers 15 residues. The V end was cut by 2 bases, the J end by 8 bases, with 14 bases between. This clonotype was obtained from a man aged 45-65 years in good health and CMV-seronegative. The chain employs TRBV5-4 and TRBJ1-6; weak D call: TRBD1 (6 bases). The specimen sequenced was PBMCs. CDR3 protein: CASSLSTGLDSPLHF. DNA of the CDR3: TGTGCCAGCAGCTTAAGTACAGGGCTTGATTCACCCCTCCACTTT.